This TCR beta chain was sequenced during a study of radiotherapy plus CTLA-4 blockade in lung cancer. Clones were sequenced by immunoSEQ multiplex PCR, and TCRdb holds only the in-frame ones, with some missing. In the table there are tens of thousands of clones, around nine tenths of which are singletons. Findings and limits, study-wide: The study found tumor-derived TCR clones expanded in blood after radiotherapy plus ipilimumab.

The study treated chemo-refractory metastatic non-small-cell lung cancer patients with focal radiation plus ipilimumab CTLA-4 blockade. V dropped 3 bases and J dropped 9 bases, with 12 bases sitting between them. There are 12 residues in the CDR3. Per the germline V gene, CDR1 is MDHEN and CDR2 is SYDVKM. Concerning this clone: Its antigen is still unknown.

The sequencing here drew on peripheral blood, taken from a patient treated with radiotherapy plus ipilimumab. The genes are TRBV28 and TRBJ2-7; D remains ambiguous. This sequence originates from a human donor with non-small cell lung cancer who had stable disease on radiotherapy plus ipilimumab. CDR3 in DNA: TGTGCCAGCAGTTTCGCCCTCTCGGGGCAGTACTTC. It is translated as CASSFALSGQYF.